This is a list of T cell receptor beta chains from one sample in a study of blood T cell repertoires in COVID-19. Profiling relied on immunoSEQ multiplex PCR, and the TCRdb table lists in-frame clones only, not all of them. The data contain fewer than 50,000 clones, less than 90% of them seen just once; the ten biggest clones take up 10% to 15%. The sequenced sample was peripheral blood. The receptors here all came from a human donor in a cohort sampled during active COVID-19. CDR3s leave out the opening cysteine and the closing phenylalanine or tryptophan. The size of a clone is reported for some rows only, either as once, few or many, or as a class for expanded clones.

v_gene,abundance,CDR3aa
TRBV5-1,once,AISPGGGASREQY
TRBV7-2,.,ASSFSSGEPYNEQF
TRBV7-2,.,ASSSGQTSNQPQH
TRBV10-3,.,AISEGQGWTEAF
TRBV29-1,.,SVPRANSYNEQF
TRBV4-1,.,ASSQLYRQPRIPNTEAF
TRBV7-2,.,ASSTYRGLASNQPQH
TRBV19,.,ASSIPGQGSLRDGYT
TRBV6-5,.,ASHVRSLTNEKLF
TRBV9,.,ASSVQGSASYGYT
TRBV19,.,ASSNTGNTEAF
TRBV3-1/TRBV3-2,.,ASRSTQGVEKLF
TRBV7-2,.,ASSLGGSGANVLT
TRBV19,.,ASSRGANYGYT
TRBV4-1,few,ASSQYGNSPLH
TRBV18,.,ASSPVGQPQETQY
TRBV5-4,.,ASSRLGFSAGSTDTQY
TRBV6-5,.,ASTSPGGGTEAF
TRBV28,.,ASSLSYAGTGELF
TRBV4-3,.,ASSQDFRGNTEAF
TRBV3-1/TRBV3-2,.,ASRRAAGMFYEQY
TRBV5-1,.,ASSWTGAEGEQF
TRBV6-5,.,ASSYLVDSNQPQH
TRBV7-2,.,ASSLETRRSSPLH
TRBV7-9,.,ASSLEDNELF
TRBV28,.,ASSFFGQGNTGELF
TRBV4-1,.,ASSQDLRTATNEKLF
TRBV19,.,ASSPQRGSYEQY
TRBV5-1,.,ASSWEGSSYEQY
TRBV11-2,.,ASSNRAQY
TRBV2,few,ASRPRQGANTEAF
TRBV28,.,ASSQFLPGVYEQY
TRBV4-3,.,ASSQGRSEVPHEQY
TRBV27,.,ASSWDRGWGYT
TRBV13,few,ASRRTGETNGYT
TRBV7-9,once,ASSRGEVETQY
TRBV29-1,.,SVEDLWTSGGATDTQY
TRBV9,.,ASSVHPASNTEAF
TRBV7-8,.,ASSRLAGTQRTQY
TRBV30,.,AWSRQNTEAF
TRBV7-9,.,ASSLALRGNEQF
TRBV6-2/TRBV6-3,.,ASSPRGPRELF
TRBV3-1/TRBV3-2,.,ASSQQNQPQH
TRBV2,.,ASAGEVNSPLH
TRBV28,.,ASSEGADTQY
TRBV7-2,.,ASSLARAGTTYEQY
TRBV30,.,AWSVWLNTEAF
TRBV28,.,ASRPGATEAF
TRBV5-4,.,ASSFTGSHSYGYT
TRBV18,few,ASSPSGGSNYGYT
TRBV5-5,.,ASGRDPTNEKLF
TRBV27,.,ASYTQQGARTYEQY
TRBV6-5,many,ASSPRGLGTGELF
TRBV5-4,.,ASSPDDRADEAF
TRBV5-1,.,ASSSGSRGGETQY
TRBV5-6,.,ASSAGTSDRFYEQY
TRBV5-1,.,ASRVTELYEAF
TRBV30,.,AWKAGSPLH
TRBV6-2/TRBV6-3,.,ASSYSGGSNQPQH